The sequence of this T cell receptor beta chain was determined in a study of blood T cell repertoires in COVID-19. Across the whole study: Donors in the United States, Italy and Spain gave samples during acute or convalescent COVID-19.

Authors' methods: Estimated nucleated cell counts came from reference gene primer amplification. The protocol was immunoSEQ multiplex PCR, while the TCRdb copy is restricted to in-frame clones and leaves out a portion. D and trimming come from the DNA, and the V and J calls and clone size come from that table. The data show a few hundred thousand clones, more than 65% seen once. Germline lookup yields CDR1 LNHDA and CDR2 SQIVND (reference sequence). The CDR3 covers 19 residues. V trimming: 6 bases; J trimming: 1 base; junction bases outside the gene matches: 16. Source material: peripheral blood. This chain joins TRBV19 and TRBJ2-1; TRBD2 matches 9 bases. The receptor was isolated from a woman in her twenties or thirties who had recovered from COVID-19. CDR3 residues: CASSQVRGRASVSYNEQFF. The CDR3 region has the DNA TGTGCCAGTAGCCAAGTTCGCGGGAGGGCGAGTGTATCCTACAATGAGCAGTTCTTC. The whole variable domain, filled in from reference TRBV19 and TRBJ2-1, reads DGGITQSPKYLFRKEGQNVTLSCEQNLNHDAMYWYRQDPGQGLRLIYYSQIVNDFQKGDIAEGYSVSREKKESFPLTVTSAQKNPTAFYLCASSQVRGRASVSYNEQFFGPGTRLTVL.